Each of the 3 T cell receptor beta chains below was sequenced from the same sample in a study of cytomegalovirus exposure and HLA in healthy donors (dated by TCRdb to about 2017). Libraries were constructed by the immunoSEQ multiplex PCR assay. A mixture of 60 forward primers for TCR Vbeta segments and 13 reverse primers for TCR Jbeta segments was used in the multiplex PCR. The immuneACCESS repertoire file appears here via TCRdb, limited to in-frame rearrangements. These files lack a portion of the clones; in checked studies, under half of the deficit traces to unresolved V genes, and the cause of the others is not known. This sample has some 120,000 clones in its table, and 75% to 90% of those were observed once. The ten largest clones represent 6.7% of the sample. Sequenced input: PBMCs. The receptors here all came from a woman in her twenties or thirties in good health and CMV-seropositive.

This clone occurred a few times. V usage is TRBV6-1 and J usage is TRBJ2-2; TRBD1 agrees at 7 bases. CDR1 is MNHNS, CDR2 SASEGT, per germline. The length of the CDR3 is 13 residues. V dropped 9 bases and J dropped 4; count of bases not matched to a gene: 5. The CDR3 loop is CASGTDLTGELFF. The DNA of the CDR3 is TGTGCCAGTGGGACAGACCTCACCGGGGAGCTGTTTTTT.

The chain carries TRBV2 and TRBJ1-1; a weak D match, TRBD1 (5 bases). The V end was cut by 5 bases, the J end by 5 bases, with 18 bases between. CDR3 length: 15 residues. Germline values: CDR1 SNHLY, CDR2 FYNNEI. CDR3 in amino acids: CASSSDSGARTEAFF. The CDR3 DNA sequence: TGTGCCAGCAGTTCCGACAGTGGGGCGCGGACTGAAGCTTTCTTT.

V usage is TRBV6-1 and J usage is TRBJ1-5, with 10 bases that match TRBD1. The CDR3 sequence is 17 residues long. The ends lost 2 bases at V and 6 bases at J; junction bases unmatched: 10. Germline V lookup: CDR1 MNHNS, CDR2 SASEGT. The CDR3 nucleotides read TGTGCCAGCAGTGAACGGACAGGGGGGATGTTGGTTCAGCCCCAGCATTTT. Amino acid sequence: CASSERTGGMLVQPQHF.